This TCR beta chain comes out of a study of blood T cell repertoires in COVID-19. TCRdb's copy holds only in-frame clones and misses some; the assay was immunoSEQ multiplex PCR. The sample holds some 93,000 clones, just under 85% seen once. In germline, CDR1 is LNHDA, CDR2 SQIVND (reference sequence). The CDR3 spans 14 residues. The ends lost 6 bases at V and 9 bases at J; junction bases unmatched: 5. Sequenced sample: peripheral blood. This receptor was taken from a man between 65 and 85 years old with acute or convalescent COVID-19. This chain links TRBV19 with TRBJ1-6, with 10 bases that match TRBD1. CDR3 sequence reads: CASRFDRGLSPLHF. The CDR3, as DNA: TGTGCCAGTAGATTTGACAGGGGGCTTTCACCCCTCCACTTT.